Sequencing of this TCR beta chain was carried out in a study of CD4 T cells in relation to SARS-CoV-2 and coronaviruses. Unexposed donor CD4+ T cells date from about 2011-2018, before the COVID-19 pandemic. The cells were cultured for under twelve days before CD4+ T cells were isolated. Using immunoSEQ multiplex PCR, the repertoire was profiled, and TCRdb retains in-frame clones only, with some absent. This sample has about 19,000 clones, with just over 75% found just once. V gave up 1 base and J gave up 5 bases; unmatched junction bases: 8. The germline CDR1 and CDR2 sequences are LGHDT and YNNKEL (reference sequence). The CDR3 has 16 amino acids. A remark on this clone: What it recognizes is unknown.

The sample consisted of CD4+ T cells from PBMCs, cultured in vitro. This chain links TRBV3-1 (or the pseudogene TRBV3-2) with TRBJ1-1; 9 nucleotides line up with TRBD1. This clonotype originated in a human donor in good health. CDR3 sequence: CASSQAWTGAHTEAFF. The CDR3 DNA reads TGTGCCAGCAGCCAAGCCTGGACAGGGGCCCATACTGAAGCTTTCTTT.